This T cell receptor beta chain was sequenced during a study of blood T cells in healthy people across ages. CDR1 is SEHNR, CDR2 FQNEAQ, per germline (reference sequence). V was cut by 5 bases and J by 5 bases, with 16 bases left in between. The CDR3 has 15 amino acids. The sample holds many counts of this clonotype. With a J-beta primer mix and a sample-barcoded 5' primer, a second PCR ran about 7 to 12 cycles. TCRdb used MiXCR to reprocess the 5' RACE reads, holding one entry per CDR3 protein. Of about 670,000 distinct CDR3 sequences in the sample, under 65% are singletons; the top ten hold approximately 13%.

This receptor was identified in an elderly woman in good health. The sample comprised blood. The chain has TRBV7-9 and TRBJ2-1; D remains unclear. CDR3 bases: TGTGCCAGCAGCCCCCGTCATCGAGCTCACAATGAGCAGTTCTTC. Its translation is CASSPRHRAHNEQFF.